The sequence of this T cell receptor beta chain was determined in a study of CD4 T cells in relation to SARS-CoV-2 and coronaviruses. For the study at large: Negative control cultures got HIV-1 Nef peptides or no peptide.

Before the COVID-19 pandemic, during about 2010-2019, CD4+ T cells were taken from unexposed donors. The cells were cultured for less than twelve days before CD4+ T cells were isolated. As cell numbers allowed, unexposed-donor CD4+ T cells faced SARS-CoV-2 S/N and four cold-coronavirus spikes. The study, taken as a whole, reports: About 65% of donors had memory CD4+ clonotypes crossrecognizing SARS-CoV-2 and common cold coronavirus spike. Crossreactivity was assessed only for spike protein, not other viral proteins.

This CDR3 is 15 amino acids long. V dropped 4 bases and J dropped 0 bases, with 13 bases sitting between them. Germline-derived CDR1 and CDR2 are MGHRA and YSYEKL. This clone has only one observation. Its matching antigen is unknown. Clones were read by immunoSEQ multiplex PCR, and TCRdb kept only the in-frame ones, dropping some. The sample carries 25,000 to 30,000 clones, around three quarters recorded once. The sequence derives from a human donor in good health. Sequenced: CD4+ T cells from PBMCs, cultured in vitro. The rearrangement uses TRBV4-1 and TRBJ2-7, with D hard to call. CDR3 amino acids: CASSRRIVGSYEQYF. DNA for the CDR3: TGCGCCAGCAGCCGTCGAATCGTCGGCTCCTACGAGCAGTACTTC.